The entry that follows covers one T cell receptor (beta chain) sequence. This could be a read error, since a much larger clone is one nucleotide away. The data belong to a study of early T cells in non-severe SARS-CoV-2 infection. Study-level information: Sequenced bulk RNA came from whole blood that was unsorted, and chains were unpaired.

TCRdb reanalysed the 5' RACE reads using MiXCR and keeps one entry per CDR3 protein. The sample yields tens of thousands of distinct CDR3 sequences, approximately 6.2% seen once. Per germline, CDR1 LGHNA and CDR2 YSLEER. This CDR3 is built from 13 residues. V was cut by 1 base and J by 5 bases, with 7 bases left in between. The material sequenced was whole blood. The TCR comes from an adult who was a healthcare worker with PCR-confirmed SARS-CoV-2 infection or an uninfected control (not recorded which). The chain combines TRBV4-3 with TRBJ2-3; TRBD2 is a possible D gene (6 bases). CDR3 region: CASSQARGDTQYF. The CDR3 region has the DNA TGCGCCAGCAGCCAAGCGCGGGGAGATACGCAGTATTTT.